The rows below give T cell receptor beta chains drawn from one sample of a study of blood T cell repertoires in COVID-19. Profiling relied on immunoSEQ multiplex PCR, and the TCRdb table lists in-frame clones only, not all of them. In the table there are 250,000 to 300,000 clones, about four fifths of which are singletons. The material sequenced was PBMCs or T cells enriched from blood (not recorded which). These receptor sequences come from a man aged 40-49 years who had been exposed to COVID-19. Each CDR3 is given without its conserved first and last residue. The size field is filled for only some rows; it gives once, few, many or a size class.

size | J | V | CDR3
. | TRBJ1-6 | TRBV30 | AWSMGTQVSPLH
. | TRBJ2-1 | TRBV4-1 | ASSQEPGLAYNEQF
. | TRBJ1-5 | TRBV27 | ASRLDRTSNQPQH
. | TRBJ1-2 | TRBV6-5 | ASSQNRGIGYT
. | TRBJ2-7 | TRBV11-3 | ASSLVWGPENEQY
. | TRBJ2-5 | TRBV5-1 | ASSLGPGLAGIGTQY
. | TRBJ2-1 | TRBV20-1 | SASRLPLGDEQF
few | TRBJ1-1 | TRBV3-1/TRBV3-2 | ASSYRQGAFGTEAF
. | TRBJ1-5 | TRBV6-1 | ASSEALQAGGRPQH
. | TRBJ1-2 | TRBV6-5 | ASSYSRTGGGYT
. | TRBJ2-2 | TRBV27 | ASSPRTSGRPGELF
once | TRBJ1-6 | TRBV9 | ASSVQGGDSPLH
. | TRBJ1-5 | TRBV12-3/TRBV12-4 | ASSLQGLQPQH
once | TRBJ1-1 | TRBV18 | ASSPGTGGDTEAF
. | TRBJ1-2 | TRBV7-2 | ASSLPQRNGYT
. | TRBJ1-2 | TRBV5-1 | ASRLVRGQFFGYT
many | TRBJ1-1 | TRBV10-3 | AISLTVNTEAF
. | TRBJ1-1 | TRBV7-9 | ASSPRQGLTEAF
. | TRBJ1-4 | TRBV12-3/TRBV12-4 | ASSTRQDPLF
. | TRBJ2-1 | TRBV19 | ASSTFLSGYNEQF
. | TRBJ2-1 | TRBV11-3 | ASNPSGSSYNEQF
many | TRBJ1-3 | TRBV12-3/TRBV12-4 | ASSSNTIY
. | TRBJ1-1 | TRBV3-1/TRBV3-2 | ASSLNTQGRSEAF
few | TRBJ2-2 | TRBV10-3 | AISVAGGSSGELF
. | TRBJ2-1 | TRBV5-1 | ASSRGASGINNEQF
. | TRBJ2-5 | TRBV5-5 | ASSFPGTKETQY
. | TRBJ1-1 | TRBV29-1 | SVAGAEAF
. | TRBJ2-3 | TRBV3-1/TRBV3-2 | ASSQGIADTQY
. | TRBJ1-2 | TRBV30 | AWSLQGTRYGYT
. | TRBJ2-5 | TRBV6-1 | ASSESPGKQETQY
. | TRBJ1-3 | TRBV18 | ASSRSQGGVGNTIY
. | TRBJ2-5 | TRBV6-5 | ASSYGQGRETQY
. | TRBJ1-2 | TRBV10-3 | AISDRGTYGYT
. | TRBJ1-2 | TRBV14 | ASSQEVFRGAR
. | TRBJ1-3 | TRBV4-1 | ASSQGETGSGGNTIY
. | TRBJ1-2 | TRBV11-2 | ASSGAGYGYT
. | TRBJ2-1 | TRBV5-1 | ASSSQGGLAGYNEQF
. | TRBJ2-1 | TRBV6-5 | ASSYSGPYNEQF
. | TRBJ2-7 | TRBV7-9 | ASSPQTGNYEQY
once | TRBJ2-5 | TRBV27 | ASSLGGRAFETQY
. | TRBJ2-1 | TRBV19 | ASTLGGTSGRGEQF
. | TRBJ2-7 | TRBV14 | ASSRLAVTYEQY
. | TRBJ1-1 | TRBV5-1 | ASSVTGYTEAF
. | TRBJ2-7 | TRBV29-1 | SVRGILLREQY
. | TRBJ1-4 | TRBV3-1/TRBV3-2 | ASSQGRRTTNEKLF
. | TRBJ1-4 | TRBV6-1 | ASSDSGINEKLF
. | TRBJ1-2 | TRBV29-1 | SVGQGYGYT
. | TRBJ2-2 | TRBV3-1/TRBV3-2 | ASSLNFGLAGGPGLQLYTGELF
many | TRBJ2-7 | TRBV29-1 | SVDSGEGYEQY
. | TRBJ2-7 | TRBV10-2 | ASSLQGAMDEQY
. | TRBJ2-1 | TRBV3-1/TRBV3-2 | ASSRNDGEQF
. | TRBJ2-7 | TRBV15 | ATSRAGAGGLSSYEQY
. | TRBJ1-1 | TRBV19 | ASSMVQRGKAAF
. | TRBJ2-2 | TRBV6-4 | ASSRFGTPNTGELF